This TCR beta chain was sequenced during a study of Graves' ophthalmopathy and Graves' hyperthyroidism. The TCR beta CDR3 regions underwent amplification from RNA transcripts. The first-round RT-PCR employed HTBI primers together with the Qiagen OneStep RT-PCR kit. A multiplex PCR was then performed as the second round. TCRdb ran MiXCR on the multiplex PCR reads and lists one entry per CDR3 protein. Of about 620,000 distinct CDR3 sequences in the sample, about 20% are singletons; the top ten hold roughly 7.4%. V lost 3 bases, J lost 0 bases, and 12 bases stayed unmatched. In germline, CDR1 is MDHEN, CDR2 SYDVKM. The CDR3 runs 18 residues. The table lists this clonotype with many counts.

The TCR comes from a woman under 30 with stable Graves' hyperthyroidism. Some clones in this sample may be carry-over from other donors' samples. The chain employs TRBV28 and TRBJ2-7, with 9 bases identical to TRBD1. Sequences were obtained from peripheral blood. CDR3 amino acids: CASSFEDGTGPSSYEQYF. CDR3 coding DNA: TGTGCCAGCAGTTTCGAGGACGGGACAGGGCCTAGCTCCTACGAGCAGTACTTC.